The 11 T cell receptor beta chains reported below all come from one sample, sequenced in a study of cytomegalovirus exposure and HLA in healthy donors. In the PCR, 60 Vbeta and 13 Jbeta primers were used. Sequencing was performed with immunoSEQ multiplex PCR; in TCRdb, only in-frame clones are kept and a portion is missing. The data contain about 240,000 clones, 82% of them singletons. Sequencing used PBMCs. The receptors here all came from a woman in her forties in good health and CMV-seropositive.

The J gene is TRBJ1-5, the V gene TRBV10-3; 11 nucleotides agree with TRBD1. Germline CDR1 reads ENHRY; CDR2 reads SYGVKD. CDR3 length: 16 residues. J lost 3 bases, V lost 4 bases, and 5 bases had no gene match. Here the CDR3 reads CAISGGTGGSNQPQHF. The CDR3 DNA follows: TGTGCCATCAGTGGCGGGACAGGGGGTTCCAATCAGCCCCAGCATTTT.

CDR3 sequence: CASSQDWQRDEQYF. CDR3 in DNA: TGCGCCAGCAGCCAAGATTGGCAGAGGGACGAGCAGTACTTC. The rearrangement links TRBV4-3 to TRBJ2-7, with D maybe TRBD2 (5 bases). V lost 0 bases and J 5 bases, leaving 11 bases between the germline ends. The V gene's germline CDR1 is LGHNA and CDR2 YSLEER. CDR3 length equals 14 residues.

V is TRBV7-2 and J is TRBJ1-2; D is unresolved. Germline CDR1 reads SGHTA; CDR2 reads FQGNSA. This CDR3 has 15 residues. The ends were cut back, 5 bases at V and 7 bases at J, with 20 bases in the middle. CDR3 sequence (DNA): TGTGCCAGCAGCCATTATCGGGCAGTCGAGGGTGGCTACACCTTC. Protein: CASSHYRAVEGGYTF.

J is TRBJ2-1 and V is TRBV5-6; 12 bases are a match to TRBD2. The ends lost 6 bases at V and 3 bases at J; junction bases unmatched: 16. CDR1 is SGHDT and CDR2 is YYEEEE in the germline V gene. This CDR3 is built from 19 residues. CDR3 loop: CASTKGGLAGGLGYNEQFF. The CDR3 region has the DNA TGTGCCAGCACCAAAGGGGGGCTAGCGGGAGGGTTGGGCTACAATGAGCAGTTCTTC.

The rearrangement links TRBV5-1 to TRBJ1-6, with D perhaps TRBD1 (5 bases). Trimming pared 0 bases from V and 9 bases from J, leaving 7 bases between. Germline values: CDR1 SGHRS, CDR2 YFSETQ. This CDR3 has 13 residues. The CDR3 spells CASSLETASPLHF. The CDR3 region has the DNA TGCGCCAGCAGCTTGGAGACAGCTTCACCCCTCCACTTT.

Here the CDR3 reads CASSFDRHYEQYF. DNA for the CDR3: TGTGCCAGCAGCTTCGACAGGCACTACGAGCAGTACTTC. The chain couples TRBV5-6 to TRBJ2-7; perhaps TRBD1 as D (6 bases). The CDR3 covers 13 residues. Germline V gene data show CDR1 as SGHDT and CDR2 as YYEEEE. V lost 2 bases to trimming and J lost 3 bases, with 9 bases between them.

In DNA form, the CDR3 reads TGTGCCAGCTCACCATCGGGGGGGCATCGCTATGGCTACACCTTC. Protein product: CASSPSGGHRYGYTF. The genes are TRBV18 and TRBJ1-2, with a possible D match to TRBD1 (6 bases). V lost 2 bases and J 4 bases, leaving 14 bases between the germline ends. Germline CDR1 is KGHSH and CDR2 is LQKENI. The CDR3 extends over 15 amino acids.

In the case of this clone: At the DNA level, this CDR3 is encoded by other sequences in the same sample as well. This chain uses TRBV7-9 with TRBJ1-1, with 7 bases identical to TRBD1. Germline assignment: CDR1 SEHNR and CDR2 FQNEAQ (reference sequence). This CDR3 has 14 amino acids. V dropped 5 bases and J dropped 0; count of bases not matched to a gene: 3. The CDR3 spells CASSLGQVNTEAFF. DNA for the CDR3: TGTGCCAGCAGCCTAGGACAGGTGAACACTGAAGCTTTCTTT. Full variable domain (outside the CDR3, taken from reference TRBV7-9 and TRBJ1-1): DTGVSQNPRHKITKRGQNVTFRCDPISEHNRLYWYRQTLGQGPEFLTYFQNEAQLEKSRLLSDRFSAERPKGSFSTLEIQRTEQGDSAMYLCASSLGQVNTEAFFGQGTRLTVV.

The chain employs TRBV2 and TRBJ1-4; D is unclear. The germline V gene encodes CDR1 SNHLY and CDR2 FYNNEI. CDR3 size: 16 residues. The V end lost 4 bases, the J end lost 7 bases, and 19 bases lay between the germline ends. In DNA form, the CDR3 reads TGTGCCAGCAGTGCCGGTGATCGGGGTGATGGTGAAAAACTGTTTTTT. Protein sequence: CASSAGDRGDGEKLFF.

The chain carries TRBV5-5 and TRBJ1-1; D gene ambiguous. The CDR3 consists of 14 residues. Germline CDR1 SGHKS, CDR2 YYEKEE (reference sequence). Trimming left V 4 bases short and J 5 bases short, with 15 bases between. The DNA of the CDR3 is TGTGCCAGCAGCGGCGTAGCGGAAGGAACTGAAGCTTTCTTT. Its protein is CASSGVAEGTEAFF.

The chain carries TRBV27 and TRBJ1-2; 11 nucleotides line up with TRBD1. CDR1 is MNHEY and CDR2 is SMNVEV in the germline V gene (reference sequence). V lost 1 base to trimming and J lost 7 bases; unmatched junction nucleotides: 2. There are 14 residues in the CDR3. CDR3 sequence: CASSLYGTGGGYTF. DNA of the CDR3: TGTGCCAGCAGTTTATACGGGACAGGGGGTGGCTACACCTTC.